These T cell receptor beta chains were read from a single sample in a study of regulatory T cells in long-lasting Graves disease. MiXCR was run by TCRdb on the multiplex PCR reads, yielding one entry per CDR3 protein. The table records about 420,000 distinct CDR3 sequences, 15% to 20% of them present only once. This sample was shared with a second study, whose subject was T cells in Graves' hyperthyroidism and ophthalmopathy.

The sequenced sample was peripheral blood mononuclear cells (PBMCs), obtained at new diagnosis, from a patient treated with antithyroid drugs. The source is a woman aged 18-29 years with Graves disease. Each CDR3 is given with its conserved first and last residue. A D gene is named only where the DNA matches it firmly. Clone sizes are given selectively: once, few, many, or a class where the clone is expanded.

cdr3_nt | cdr3_aa | v_call | d_call | clone_size | j_call
TGTGCCACCAGTGATTTGAAGCTTCATGGGTTCCTATACACAGATACGCAGTATTTT | CATSDLKLHGFLYTDTQYF | TRBV24-1 | - | few | TRBJ2-3
TGTGCCAGCAGCTTAGGCGGGAGCTGGAGTGAGCAGTTCTTC | CASSLGGSWSEQFF | TRBV11-1 | TRBD2 | many | TRBJ2-1
TGCGCCAGCAGGGGGGGGGCTGTCGGACTCAATGAGCAGTTCTTC | CASRGGAVGLNEQFF | TRBV5-1 | - | - | TRBJ2-1
TGTGCCACCAGCAGAGATTATACGGAGATTCAGCCCCAGCATTTT | CATSRDYTEIQPQHF | TRBV15 | - | many | TRBJ1-5
TGCAGTGCGGACTCCGAGGAGCAGTTCTTC | CSADSEEQFF | TRBV20-1 | - | few | TRBJ2-1
TGTGCCAGCAGTCTGAGCGCCCCTAGCACAGATACGCAGTATTTT | CASSLSAPSTDTQYF | TRBV6-1 | - | many | TRBJ2-3
TGTGCCAGCAGTTTAGGGACTAAAGTCTACGAGCAGTACTTC | CASSLGTKVYEQYF | TRBV28 | TRBD2 | many | TRBJ2-7
TGTGCCAGCAGTAAGCTGGCGGGAGAGGCCCACGAGCAGTACTTC | CASSKLAGEAHEQYF | TRBV6-1 | TRBD2 | - | TRBJ2-7
TGTGCCAGCAGCTATGATACCGCGGGAAAACTGTTTTTT | CASSYDTAGKLFF | TRBV7-2 | - | many | TRBJ1-4
TGTGCCAGTACCCAGGACAGGATTAACACTGAAGCTTTCTTT | CASTQDRINTEAFF | TRBV19 | TRBD1 | many | TRBJ1-1
TGTGCCAGCACTAGCGAACTCACAGATACGCAGTATTTT | CASTSELTDTQYF | TRBV2 | - | few | TRBJ2-3
TGTGCCAGCAGCCCACCGGGACTCAGACGGGAGACCCAGTACTTC | CASSPPGLRRETQYF | TRBV6-1 | - | - | TRBJ2-5
TGTGCCAGCAGCTTATCACTAGCGGGAGGCACAATTATACGCACAGATACGCAGTATTTT | CASSLSLAGGTIIRTDTQYF | TRBV7-9 | TRBD2 | few | TRBJ2-3
TGTGCCATCAGGTCAGGGGACTCCTACGAGCAGTACTTC | CAIRSGDSYEQYF | TRBV10-3 | - | - | TRBJ2-7
TGTGCCATCAGACCATCCGGACTAGCGGGAGAGTCCTACAATGAGCAGTTCTTC | CAIRPSGLAGESYNEQFF | TRBV10-3 | TRBD2 | - | TRBJ2-1
TGTGCCAGCAGTTACTCGGCAAATAATTCACCCCTCCACTTT | CASSYSANNSPLHF | TRBV6-5 | - | few | TRBJ1-6
TGTGCCTGGAGTGTAGATCGGACAGGGAAGGCCGGGGAGCTGTTTTTT | CAWSVDRTGKAGELFF | TRBV30 | TRBD1 | - | TRBJ2-2
TGTGCCATACCGGGACAGGGCCCTAACTATGGCTACACCTTC | CAIPGQGPNYGYTF | TRBV6-4 | TRBD1 | few | TRBJ1-2
TGTGCCAGCAGTTTAATTGCTGGGGGCGAGCAGTACTTC | CASSLIAGGEQYF | TRBV28 | - | many | TRBJ2-7
TGTGCCAGCAGCTTAGCCCCCTTAGGCCGAAACATGAACACTGAAGCTTTCTTT | CASSLAPLGRNMNTEAFF | TRBV7-9 | - | many | TRBJ1-1
TGTGCCTGCTATTGGGGCCGTTCAGATGGCTACACCTTC | CACYWGRSDGYTF | TRBV30 | - | - | TRBJ1-2
TGTGCCAGCAGTTCAACAGGGACCCACACTGAAGCTTTCTTT | CASSSTGTHTEAFF | TRBV2 | - | many | TRBJ1-1
TGTGCCAGCAGTGAGTGGGGACAGGGGAATGGCTACACCTTC | CASSEWGQGNGYTF | TRBV25-1 | TRBD1 | few | TRBJ1-2
TGCAGTGCTAGGAGGGAATCAGGGGCGACTGAAGCTTTCTTT | CSARRESGATEAFF | TRBV20-1 | - | - | TRBJ1-1
TGTGCCAGCGCTAACAGGGCGTTGGTACAAGAGACCCAGTACTTC | CASANRALVQETQYF | TRBV18 | - | - | TRBJ2-5
TGTGCCAGCAGTCTTCCTGGGTCTAGCGGTCTTACAGATACGCAGTATTTT | CASSLPGSSGLTDTQYF | TRBV12-3/TRBV12-4 | TRBD2 | many | TRBJ2-3
TGCGCCAGCAGCATTGCAGGGGGAAGTTGGGAGACCCAGTACTTC | CASSIAGGSWETQYF | TRBV5-1 | TRBD1 | - | TRBJ2-5
TGTGCCAGTATGGAGGACAACTCCTACGAGCAGTACTTC | CASMEDNSYEQYF | TRBV25-1 | - | once | TRBJ2-7
TGCAGTGCTGGGGACTATACGGCCGGGGATGAGCAGTTCTTC | CSAGDYTAGDEQFF | TRBV20-1 | TRBD2 | many | TRBJ2-1
TGCAGCGTTGGACTAGGCCCCTACGAGCAGTACTTC | CSVGLGPYEQYF | TRBV29-1 | - | few | TRBJ2-7
TGTGCCAGCAGTCCATCGACAGGGCCAAACAATGAGCAGTTCTTC | CASSPSTGPNNEQFF | TRBV27 | TRBD1 | many | TRBJ2-1
TGTGCCAGCAGGAGACAGTGGGAGGGCTTCAATGAGCAGTTCTTC | CASRRQWEGFNEQFF | TRBV5-4 | TRBD2 | - | TRBJ2-1
TGTGCCAGCAGCTTTGAACTTAGCGGTTACGAGCAGTACTTC | CASSFELSGYEQYF | TRBV7-2 | - | many | TRBJ2-7
TGTGCCAGCAGTGCAGGACTAGCGGGTGTTAAGGTTCAGTACTTC | CASSAGLAGVKVQYF | TRBV27 | TRBD2 | - | TRBJ2-4
TGTGCCAGCAGTTTATTGACTAGCGACAATGAGCAGTTCTTC | CASSLLTSDNEQFF | TRBV28 | TRBD2 | many | TRBJ2-1
TGTGCCAGCAGTTTACAGGGTGGGAGCTGGGCAGATACGCAGTATTTT | CASSLQGGSWADTQYF | TRBV27 | - | many | TRBJ2-3
TGTGCCACTCTGCGGGAGCGCGAGCAGTACTTC | CATLREREQYF | TRBV28 | TRBD2 | many | TRBJ2-7
TGTGCCAGCAGCCCAACCGGATCCCACACCGGGGAGCTGTTTTTT | CASSPTGSHTGELFF | TRBV7-9 | - | few | TRBJ2-2
TGTGCCAGCAGAACGGGACAGTCGAACACTGAAGCTTTCTTT | CASRTGQSNTEAFF | TRBV7-9 | TRBD1 | few | TRBJ1-1
TGCGCCAGCAGCTCCGGGACCCAGTACGAGCAGTACTTC | CASSSGTQYEQYF | TRBV5-1 | - | - | TRBJ2-7
TGCAGTGCTAGATATACTAGCGGGGGACTCTATTTT | CSARYTSGGLYF | TRBV20-1 | TRBD2 | - | TRBJ2-3
TGTGCCAGCAGCTCCGGGACTAGTTTATCCGGGGAGCTGTTTTTT | CASSSGTSLSGELFF | TRBV5-4 | TRBD2 | - | TRBJ2-2